This is a list of T cell receptor beta chains from one sample in a study of T cells in Graves' hyperthyroidism and ophthalmopathy. TCRdb reanalysed the multiplex PCR reads using MiXCR and keeps one entry per CDR3 protein. The sample carries about 360,000 distinct CDR3 sequences, less than 15% recorded once. What was sequenced was blood. The source is a woman between 18 and 29 years old with Graves' hyperthyroidism. The CDR3 runs from the conserved cysteine through the conserved F or W. D genes are given only for firm matches. Only part of the rows carry a size: once, few, many, or a class if the clone is expanded.

V gene	D gene	J gene	clone size	CDR3 DNA	CDR3 protein
TRBV11-3	NA	TRBJ2-1	NA	TGTGCCAGCAGCAAGGGACCTCAGAGCTCCTACAATGAGCAGTTCTTC	CASSKGPQSSYNEQFF
TRBV30	NA	TRBJ2-6	few	TGTGCCTGGAGTGTAAGGAAAGGGGCGCCTGGGGCCAACGTCCTGACTTTC	CAWSVRKGAPGANVLTF
TRBV29-1	NA	TRBJ1-1	NA	TGCAGCCCGAAGGAGTGGGGAGACACTGAAGCTTTCTTT	CSPKEWGDTEAFF
TRBV7-2	NA	TRBJ1-1	NA	TGTGCCAGCAGCTTTTTGGGTCTCCAAGCTTTCTTT	CASSFLGLQAFF
TRBV5-4	NA	TRBJ2-1	many	TGTGCCAGCAGCTTGGAGTCAGGGGCTGGTGAGCAGTTCTTC	CASSLESGAGEQFF
TRBV19	NA	TRBJ1-5	NA	TGTGCCAGTAGTATTAGGAGGGGCAATCAGCCCCAGCATTTT	CASSIRRGNQPQHF
TRBV27	NA	TRBJ2-3	many	TGTGCCAGCAGCTCGGGGGATACGCAGTATTTT	CASSSGDTQYF
TRBV28	NA	TRBJ2-3	many	TGTGCCAGCAGGAGGGGAGATACGCAGTATTTT	CASRRGDTQYF
TRBV3-1	NA	TRBJ1-2	many	TGTGCCAGCAGCCAAGATTTCAACGGCATCTATGGCTACACCTTC	CASSQDFNGIYGYTF
TRBV12-3/TRBV12-4	NA	TRBJ1-5	many	TGTGCCAGCAGAGGGAATAGCAATCAGCCCCAGCATTTT	CASRGNSNQPQHF
TRBV24-1	NA	TRBJ1-5	few	TGTGCCACCAGGGGGGGGTTGGGTCAGCCCCAGCATTTT	CATRGGLGQPQHF
TRBV5-1	NA	TRBJ2-1	many	TGCGCCAGCAATTATGACACAAACAATGAGCAGTTCTTC	CASNYDTNNEQFF
TRBV20-1	NA	TRBJ1-1	NA	TGCAGTGCTAGTGGGACGGTGAACACTGAAGCTTTCTTT	CSASGTVNTEAFF
TRBV27	NA	TRBJ1-5	many	TGTGCCAGCAGAAGGACTTTCTTACAGGGAGATGGTCAGCCCCAGCATTTT	CASRRTFLQGDGQPQHF